A single sample gave rise to the 32 T cell receptor beta chains below, sequenced in a study of blood T cell repertoires in COVID-19. Sequenced by immunoSEQ multiplex PCR; TCRdb stores in-frame clones only, minus some. Of 150,000 to 200,000 clones in the sample, 70% to 90% were seen once. What was sequenced was peripheral blood. The receptors shown here come from a human donor in a cohort sampled during active COVID-19.

This sequence joins TRBV27 and TRBJ2-2, with D maybe TRBD2 (6 bases). This CDR3 is built from 19 residues. Trimming shortened V by 1 base and J by 4 bases, and 22 bases separated the two germline ends. CDR1 and CDR2 (germline): MNHEY, SMNVEV (reference sequence). CDR3 amino acids: CASSLYYGASDPFTGELFF. The CDR3 DNA follows: TGTGCCAGCAGTTTATACTATGGGGCTAGCGATCCGTTCACCGGGGAGCTGTTTTTT.

The chain links TRBV9 to TRBJ2-7, with TRBD1 matching 9 bases. V dropped 0 bases and J dropped 2; count of bases not matched to a gene: 3. Germline-derived CDR1 and CDR2 are SGDLS and YYNGEE. The CDR3 loop spans 15 amino acids. CDR3 protein: CASSVAGTGTYEQYF. The CDR3 DNA reads TGTGCCAGCAGCGTAGCTGGGACAGGGACCTACGAGCAGTACTTC.

The chain carries TRBV18 and TRBJ2-1; 9 bases align to TRBD2. Germline loops: CDR1 KGHSH, CDR2 LQKENI. CDR3 length equals 15 residues. The V and J ends lost 2 bases and 5 bases, in that order; junction bases with no gene match: 4. CDR3 sequence reads: CASSPVPSGNNEQFF. Here the CDR3 DNA reads TGTGCCAGCTCACCAGTCCCTAGCGGGAACAATGAGCAGTTCTTC.

The chain links TRBV29-1 to TRBJ2-6, with D possibly matching TRBD2 (6 bases). Per the germline V gene, CDR1 is SQVTM and CDR2 is ANQGSEA. Trimming removed 6 bases at V and 0 bases at J, with 9 bases between. The CDR3 extends over 14 amino acids. The CDR3 DNA reads TGCAGCGTGGTGGGGGGCTCTGGGGCCAACGTCCTGACTTTC. This codes for CSVVGGSGANVLTF.

The V and J genes are TRBV7-2 and TRBJ2-5; 14 nucleotides agree with TRBD2. Germline values: CDR1 SGHTA, CDR2 FQGNSA. V dropped 0 bases and J dropped 5; count of bases not matched to a gene: 8. The CDR3 length is 18 residues. The DNA for the CDR3 is TGTGCCAGCAGCTTAGCACCAGGACTAGCGGGGGGCGGGGAGACCCAGTACTTC. Amino acid sequence: CASSLAPGLAGGGETQYF. The full variable domain, its missing parts supplied by reference TRBV7-2 and TRBJ2-5, is GAGVSQSPSNKVTEKGKDVELRCDPISGHTALYWYRQSLGQGLEFLIYFQGNSAPDKSGLPSDRFSAERTGGSVSTLTIQRTQQEDSAVYLCASSLAPGLAGGGETQYFGPGTRLLVL.

The chain combines TRBV7-2 with TRBJ2-5; D is perhaps TRBD1 (6 bases). The V and J ends lost 2 bases and 1 base respectively, with 14 bases between them. The CDR3 has 16 residues. Germline V lookup: CDR1 SGHTA, CDR2 FQGNSA. CDR3 coding DNA: TGTGCCAGCAGCTTATTTGGCAGGGGCGGCCAAGAGACCCAGTACTTC. This codes for CASSLFGRGGQETQYF.

V gene TRBV7-2 combines with J gene TRBJ2-3, with 15 positions matching TRBD2. CDR1 SGHTA and CDR2 FQGNSA come from the germline V gene. The CDR3 consists of 17 residues. J gave up 4 bases and V 4 bases, and 6 bases lay outside the gene matches. CDR3 protein: CASSSGLAGGFADTQYF. The CDR3 DNA sequence: TGTGCCAGCAGCTCGGGACTAGCGGGGGGTTTTGCAGATACGCAGTATTTT.

The V call is TRBV5-6, the J call TRBJ2-5, with 7 bases lining up with TRBD1. CDR1 is SGHDT, CDR2 YYEEEE, per germline. V lost 5 bases, J lost 5 bases, and 6 bases stayed unmatched. The CDR3 extends over 13 amino acids. CDR3 residues: CASRRQGMETQYF. As DNA, the CDR3 is TGTGCCAGCAGGAGACAGGGAATGGAGACCCAGTACTTC.

V is TRBV6-5 and J is TRBJ1-3; 9 nucleotides match TRBD1. The CDR3 totals 15 residues. Germline V gene data show CDR1 as MNHEY and CDR2 as SVGAGI. V lost 6 bases to trimming and J lost 4 bases; unmatched junction nucleotides: 7. The CDR3 nucleotides are TGTGCCAGCAGCCGGGACAGGGAAATCGGAAACACCATATATTTT. As protein: CASSRDREIGNTIYF.

This chain uses TRBV30 with TRBJ1-3, with D perhaps matching TRBD1 (5 bases). This CDR3 region has 14 residues. V lost 3 bases and J 1 base, leaving 10 bases between the germline ends. Germline CDR1 GTSNPN, CDR2 SVGIG (reference sequence). Here the CDR3 DNA reads TGTGCCTGGAGGTGGGGCATGTCTGGAAACACCATATATTTT. Its protein is CAWRWGMSGNTIYF.

Note on this clone: This specimen includes other DNA sequences encoding the same CDR3. The chain uses TRBV7-9 and TRBJ1-1; 7 bases agree with TRBD1. J lost 6 bases, V lost 1 base, and 5 bases had no gene match. Germline loops: CDR1 SEHNR, CDR2 FQNEAQ (reference sequence). This CDR3 comprises 14 residues. As DNA, the CDR3 is TGTGCCAGCAGCTTAGGCCCAGGGGGGCCTGAAGCTTTCTTT. It translates to CASSLGPGGPEAFF.

The rearrangement links TRBV10-3 to TRBJ2-1; 11 bases fit TRBD2. This CDR3 contains 15 residues. Germline CDR1 reads ENHRY; CDR2 reads SYGVKD. The trim removed 4 bases at V and 4 bases at J, leaving 3 bases unmatched. CDR3 sequence reads: CAISVTSGGYNEQFF. The CDR3 DNA sequence: TGTGCCATCAGTGTAACTAGCGGGGGTTACAATGAGCAGTTCTTC.

J is TRBJ2-7 and V is TRBV3-1 (or the pseudogene TRBV3-2), with 10 nucleotides matching TRBD2. The trim removed 4 bases at V and 3 bases at J, leaving 3 bases unmatched. Germline V gene lookup returns CDR1 LGHDT and CDR2 YNNKEL (reference sequence). This CDR3 is 14 amino acids long. CDR3 bases: TGTGCCAGCAGCCTTAGCGGGGGGATCTACGAGCAGTACTTC. Translated, it gives CASSLSGGIYEQYF.

This chain links TRBV30 with TRBJ2-5; 7 nucleotides align to TRBD2. J was trimmed by 1 base and V by 2 bases; bases with no gene match: 10. The CDR3 runs 16 residues. Germline CDR1 and CDR2: GTSNPN and SVGIG (reference sequence). CDR3 nucleotides: TGTGCCTGGAGTAAAGGACTAGACCACAGCCAAGAGACCCAGTACTTC. It encodes CAWSKGLDHSQETQYF.

V gene TRBV5-4 combines with J gene TRBJ2-7; D is possibly TRBD1 (5 bases). Trimming took off 7 bases at V and 6 bases at J, with 20 bases between the two ends. The CDR3 extends over 14 amino acids. In germline, CDR1 is SGHNT, CDR2 YYREEE (reference sequence). The CDR3 loop reads CASRGAGPFSEQYF. The DNA for the CDR3 is TGTGCCAGCCGTGGGGCAGGGCCTTTTTCCGAGCAGTACTTC.

The chain combines TRBV28 with TRBJ1-4, with a tentative D call TRBD1 (6 bases). Germline values: CDR1 MDHEN, CDR2 SYDVKM. Trimming took off 6 bases at V and 8 bases at J, with 22 bases between the two ends. The CDR3 covers 16 residues. CDR3 in amino acids: CASSSPGGQGLEKLFF. Written as DNA, the CDR3 is TGTGCCAGCAGCTCCCCGGGAGGGCAGGGGCTCGAAAAACTGTTTTTT.

The chain carries TRBV7-9 and TRBJ1-4, with D possibly TRBD1 on 6 matching bases. This CDR3 has 14 residues. Trimming removed 3 bases at V and 8 bases at J, with 13 bases between. CDR1 is SEHNR, CDR2 FQNEAQ, per germline (reference sequence). CDR3 loop: CASSFNRDPEKLFF. For the CDR3, the DNA is TGTGCCAGCAGCTTCAACAGGGACCCAGAAAAACTGTTTTTT.

The CDR3: CSVPGTGVYGYTF. DNA of the CDR3: TGCAGCGTTCCCGGGACAGGGGTCTATGGCTACACCTTC. The gene calls are TRBV29-1 and TRBJ1-2, with 10 positions matching TRBD1. CDR1 and CDR2 from the germline V gene are SQVTM and ANQGSEA. The CDR3 runs 13 residues. V dropped 5 bases and J dropped 4; count of bases not matched to a gene: 4.

J is TRBJ2-2 and V is TRBV3-1 (or the pseudogene TRBV3-2); TRBD1 agrees at 10 bases. J was trimmed by 6 bases and V by 5 bases; bases with no gene match: 6. The CDR3 runs to 15 residues. The germline CDR1 and CDR2 sequences are LGHDT and YNNKEL (reference sequence). CDR3 DNA: TGTGCCAGCAGCTTCCGGGACAGGGGCTCCGGGGAGCTGTTTTTT. Its protein is CASSFRDRGSGELFF.

V usage is TRBV27 and J usage is TRBJ2-1, with 13 bases aligning to TRBD2. The CDR3 has 18 residues. Germline-derived CDR1 and CDR2 are MNHEY and SMNVEV (reference sequence). Trimming cost V 5 bases and J 4 bases; bases outside gene matches: 11. This CDR3 is CASSSSSTSGRKYNEQFF. The CDR3 bases are TGTGCCAGCAGTAGCTCCTCGACTAGCGGGAGGAAGTACAATGAGCAGTTCTTC.

The rearrangement joins TRBV6-1 to TRBJ1-2; D may be TRBD1 (6 bases). Per the germline V gene, CDR1 is MNHNS and CDR2 is SASEGT. The CDR3 sequence is 19 residues long. V gave up 8 bases and J gave up 8 bases, with 36 bases separating them. The CDR3 bases are TGTGCCAGCTGTGGGCCGGCCAACAGTTTGACCGGGGGCGGGGGGGGCTACACCTTC. Translation gives CASCGPANSLTGGGGGYTF.

This clone was picked up a small number of times. The rearrangement uses TRBV9 and TRBJ1-1; D might be TRBD1 (5 bases). Trimming cost V 1 base and J 1 base, with 11 bases left between them. The CDR3 covers 15 residues. Germline V gene data show CDR1 as SGDLS and CDR2 as YYNGEE. As DNA, the CDR3 is TGTGCCAGCAGCGTATCGGCGGGGCCGAACACTGAAGCTTTCTTT. Translated: CASSVSAGPNTEAFF.

This clone was seen a single time. This chain joins TRBV19 and TRBJ1-4, with 9 bases identical to TRBD1. This CDR3 is built from 12 residues. CDR1 and CDR2 (germline): LNHDA, SQIVND (reference sequence). Trimming at V came to 8 bases and at J to 13 bases, leaving 8 bases not matched to a gene. CDR3: CASHTTGGRLFF. Here the CDR3 DNA reads TGTGCCAGTCACACGACAGGGGGAAGACTGTTTTTT. Filled out from reference TRBV19 and TRBJ1-4, the complete variable domain reads DGGITQSPKYLFRKEGQNVTLSCEQNLNHDAMYWYRQDPGQGLRLIYYSQIVNDFQKGDIAEGYSVSREKKESFPLTVTSAQKNPTAFYLCASHTTGGRLFFGSGTQLSVL.

As to this clone: In the same sample, other DNA sequences code for this CDR3. The genes are TRBV7-2 and TRBJ1-5; D gene uncertain. Germline CDR1 reads SGHTA; CDR2 reads FQGNSA. The CDR3 loop spans 15 amino acids. With 2 bases removed from V and 0 bases from J, the gap between germline ends came to 8 bases. CDR3 DNA: TGTGCCAGCAGCTTATCCGGTTATAGCAATCAGCCCCAGCATTTT. Its protein is CASSLSGYSNQPQHF.

This chain connects TRBV7-9 to TRBJ2-1; perhaps TRBD1 as D (6 bases). CDR3 length: 14 amino acids. CDR1 is SEHNR and CDR2 is FQNEAQ in the germline V gene (reference sequence). Trimming took off 5 bases at V and 2 bases at J, with 10 bases between the two ends. The CDR3 bases are TGTGCCAGCAGCCCCCGGGACACCTACAATGAGCAGTTCTTC. Protein product: CASSPRDTYNEQFF.

This chain uses TRBV15 with TRBJ2-1; the match to TRBD2 covers 10 bases. Trimming took 0 bases from V and 3 from J; bases not matched to a gene: 17. The CDR3 extends over 21 amino acids. CDR1 is LNHNV, CDR2 YYDKDF, per germline (reference sequence). CDR3 in amino acids: CATSRDRRTSGRQGGYNEQFF. CDR3 nucleotides: TGTGCCACCAGCAGAGATCGGCGGACTAGCGGACGACAAGGGGGCTACAATGAGCAGTTCTTC.

The V gene is TRBV28, the J gene TRBJ2-2; 13 nucleotides match TRBD2. Germline trimming cut 6 bases from V and 5 bases from J; bases unmatched to any gene: 0. The CDR3 totals 14 residues. CDR1 is MDHEN, CDR2 SYDVKM, per germline. CDR3 coding DNA: TGTGCCAGCAGACTAGCGGGAGGGACCGGGGAGCTGTTTTTT. Protein sequence: CASRLAGGTGELFF.

This chain links TRBV27 with TRBJ2-2, with 9 bases fitting TRBD2. The germline gives CDR1 MNHEY, CDR2 SMNVEV (reference sequence). The junction had 3 bases not matched to a gene; V was cut back by 6 bases and J by 1 base. CDR3 size: 15 residues. The CDR3 region is CASRSSGMNTGELFF. For the CDR3, the DNA is TGTGCCAGCAGATCTAGCGGGATGAACACCGGGGAGCTGTTTTTT.

This chain connects TRBV5-1 to TRBJ1-4; a weak D match, TRBD1 (6 bases). From germline, CDR1 is SGHRS and CDR2 YFSETQ. Trimming took off 4 bases at V and 2 bases at J, with 12 bases between the two ends. The CDR3 sequence is 15 residues long. The CDR3 DNA is TGCGCCAGCAGCATCGACAGGTTGACTAATGAAAAACTGTTTTTT. It yields the protein CASSIDRLTNEKLFF.

The J gene is TRBJ2-7, the V gene TRBV15, with a possible D match to TRBD1 (6 bases). The CDR3 is 17 amino acids. Trimming pared 0 bases from V and 1 base from J, leaving 16 bases between. Germline CDR1 and CDR2: LNHNV and YYDKDF (reference sequence). CDR3 sequence: CATSRDNRAQLSYEQYF. The CDR3, as DNA: TGTGCCACCAGCAGAGATAACAGGGCCCAACTTTCCTACGAGCAGTACTTC.

The chain links TRBV30 to TRBJ2-1; 9 bases match TRBD2. The V gene end was trimmed by 5 bases and the J gene end by 7 bases; junction bases not matched to a gene: 6. The germline V gene encodes CDR1 GTSNPN and CDR2 SVGIG (reference sequence). The CDR3 sequence is 13 residues long. The CDR3 DNA follows: TGTGCCTGGGGTAGCGGGAGTCTGAATGAGCAGTTCTTC. Its protein is CAWGSGSLNEQFF.

The CDR3 DNA reads as TGTGCCAGCAGTGAAGTAGAAGCTGGAAACACCATATATTTT. This codes for CASSEVEAGNTIYF. This chain connects TRBV2 to TRBJ1-3; D uncertain. The V gene lost 1 base and the J gene lost 2 bases, with 6 bases spanning the gap. CDR3 size: 14 residues. The germline V gene has CDR1 SNHLY and CDR2 FYNNEI.